The sequence of this T cell receptor beta chain was determined in a study of T cells in Graves' hyperthyroidism and ophthalmopathy. Clinical symptoms, serum thyroxine and TRAb, thyroid ultrasound and orbital computed tomography together formed the diagnostic basis. This clonotype came up many times. There were TCR beta CDR3 regions amplified from RNA transcripts. The study used the HTBI primer set for a first-round RT-PCR of the TCR CDR3. TCRdb processed the multiplex PCR reads anew with MiXCR; each CDR3 protein has one entry. The sample has about 290,000 distinct CDR3 sequences; about a sixth are singletons. The origin of this receptor is an older woman with Graves' ophthalmopathy. Specimen: blood.

The CDR3: CSARAGGTNQPQHF. The CDR3, as DNA: TGCAGTGCTAGAGCAGGAGGGACCAATCAGCCCCAGCATTTT. The chain has TRBV20-1 and TRBJ1-5; D possibly corresponds to TRBD1 (5 bases). Germline CDR1 and CDR2: DFQATT and SNEGSKA (reference sequence). The CDR3 is 14 amino acids. The V and J ends lost 1 base and 3 bases respectively, with 10 bases between them.